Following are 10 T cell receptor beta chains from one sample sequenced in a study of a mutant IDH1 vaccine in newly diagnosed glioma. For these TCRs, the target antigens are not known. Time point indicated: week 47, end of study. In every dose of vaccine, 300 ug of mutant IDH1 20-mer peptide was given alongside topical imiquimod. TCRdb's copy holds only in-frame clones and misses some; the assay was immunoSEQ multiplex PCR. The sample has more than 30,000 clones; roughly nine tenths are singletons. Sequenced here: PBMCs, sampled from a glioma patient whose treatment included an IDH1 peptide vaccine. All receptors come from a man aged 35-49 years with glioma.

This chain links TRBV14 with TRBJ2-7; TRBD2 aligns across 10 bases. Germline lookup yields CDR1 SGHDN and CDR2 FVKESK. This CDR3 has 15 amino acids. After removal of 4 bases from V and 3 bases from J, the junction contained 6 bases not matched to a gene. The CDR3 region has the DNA TGTGCCAGCAGCCCGGCTAGCGGGGGTTTCTACGAGCAGTACGTC. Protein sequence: CASSPASGGFYEQYV.

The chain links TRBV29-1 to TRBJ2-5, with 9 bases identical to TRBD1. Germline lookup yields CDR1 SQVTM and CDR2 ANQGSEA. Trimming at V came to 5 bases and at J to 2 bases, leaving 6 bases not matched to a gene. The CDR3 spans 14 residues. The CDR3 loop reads CSVSGQGIQETQYF. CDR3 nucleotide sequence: TGCAGCGTTAGCGGACAGGGGATACAAGAGACCCAGTACTTC.

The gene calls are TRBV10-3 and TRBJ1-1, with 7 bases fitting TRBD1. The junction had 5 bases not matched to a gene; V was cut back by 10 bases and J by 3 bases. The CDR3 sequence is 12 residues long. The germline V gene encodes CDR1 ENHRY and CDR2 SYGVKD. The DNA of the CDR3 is TGTGCCACTCAGGGGGGGGACACTGAAGCTTTCTTT. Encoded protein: CATQGGDTEAFF.

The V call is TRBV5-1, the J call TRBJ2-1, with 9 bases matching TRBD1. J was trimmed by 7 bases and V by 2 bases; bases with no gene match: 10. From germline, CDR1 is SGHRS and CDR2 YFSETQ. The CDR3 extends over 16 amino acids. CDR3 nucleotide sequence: TGCGCCAGCAGCTTACCTGGGGCGGGGACAGGGAATGAGCAGTTCTTC. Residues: CASSLPGAGTGNEQFF.

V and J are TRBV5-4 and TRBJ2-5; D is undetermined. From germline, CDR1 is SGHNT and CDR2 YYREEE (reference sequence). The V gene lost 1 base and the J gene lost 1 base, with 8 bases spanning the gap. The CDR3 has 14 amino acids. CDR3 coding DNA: TGTGCCAGCAGCTTGAACAGTCTCCAAGAGACCCAGTACTTC. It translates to CASSLNSLQETQYF. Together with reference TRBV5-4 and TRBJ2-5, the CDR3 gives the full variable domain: ETGVTQSPTHLIKTRGQQVTLRCSSQSGHNTVSWYQQALGQGPQFIFQYYREEENGRGNFPPRFSGLQFPNYSSELNVNALELDDSALYLCASSLNSLQETQYFGPGTRLLVL.

CDR3 residues: CASSIPKGDQPQHF. Written as DNA, the CDR3 is TGTGCCAGTAGTATACCCAAGGGTGATCAGCCCCAGCATTTT. The chain joins TRBV19 to TRBJ1-5; D is unresolved. There are 14 residues in the CDR3. Germline V gene data show CDR1 as LNHDA and CDR2 as SQIVND (reference sequence). Trimming left V 2 bases short and J 5 bases short, with 10 bases between.

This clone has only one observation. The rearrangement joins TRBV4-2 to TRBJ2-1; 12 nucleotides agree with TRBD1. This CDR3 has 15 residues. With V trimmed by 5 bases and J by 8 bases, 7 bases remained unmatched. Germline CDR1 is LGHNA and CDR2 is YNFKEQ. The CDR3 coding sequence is TGTGCCAGCAGCTCTCGGGACAGGGGGCTAGATGAGCAGTTCTTC. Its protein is CASSSRDRGLDEQFF.

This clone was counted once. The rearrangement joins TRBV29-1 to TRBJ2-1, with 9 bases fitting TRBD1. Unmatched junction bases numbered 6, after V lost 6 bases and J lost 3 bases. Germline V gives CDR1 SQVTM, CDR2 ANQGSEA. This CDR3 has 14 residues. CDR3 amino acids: CSVTGDRDYNEQFF. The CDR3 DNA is TGCAGCGTGACGGGGGACAGGGACTACAATGAGCAGTTCTTC.

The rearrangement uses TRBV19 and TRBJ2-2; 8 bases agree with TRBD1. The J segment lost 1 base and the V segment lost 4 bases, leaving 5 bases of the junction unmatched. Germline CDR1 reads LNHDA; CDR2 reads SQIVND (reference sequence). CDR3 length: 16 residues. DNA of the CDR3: TGTGCCAGTAGTAATGGGGACAGGATGAACACCGGGGAGCTGTTTTTT. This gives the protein CASSNGDRMNTGELFF.

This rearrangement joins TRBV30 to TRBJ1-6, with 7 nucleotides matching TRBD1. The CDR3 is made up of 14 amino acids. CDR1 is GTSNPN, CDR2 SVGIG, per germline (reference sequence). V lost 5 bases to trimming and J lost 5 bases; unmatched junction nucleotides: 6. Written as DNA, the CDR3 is TGTGCCTGGGGACGGGACAGAAATAATTCACCCCTCCACTTT. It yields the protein CAWGRDRNNSPLHF. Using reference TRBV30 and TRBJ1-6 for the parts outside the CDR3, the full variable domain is SQTIHQWPATLVQPVGSPLSLECTVEGTSNPNLYWYRQAAGRGLQLLFYSVGIGQISSEVPQNLSASRPQDRQFILSSKKLLLSDSGFYLCAWGRDRNNSPLHFGNGTRLTVT.